This TCR beta chain stems from a study of T cell changes during pregnancy in multiple sclerosis. Germline assignment: CDR1 SGHTA and CDR2 FQGNSA. The CDR3 has 15 residues. V lost 1 base and J lost 5; bases outside the gene matches: 5. The table came from immunoSEQ multiplex PCR; TCRdb's copy has only in-frame clones and leaves some out. This sample carries about 65,000 clones, approximately 92% of them seen once, and the ten largest clones take roughly 3.2%. This chain joins TRBV7-2 and TRBJ2-5; 9 bases line up with TRBD1. The source was CD8+ T cells from peripheral blood mononuclear cells, collected in the third trimester of pregnancy. This clonotype originated in a female donor in good health, enrolled as a control in a pregnancy study. The CDR3 coding sequence is TGTGCCAGCAGCTTAGTAAGGGACAGGGAGGAGACCCAGTACTTC. It yields the protein CASSLVRDREETQYF.